Sequencing of this T cell receptor beta chain was carried out in a study of blood T cell repertoires in COVID-19. Study overall: Samples of COVID-19 (acute and convalescent) were obtained from the United States, Italy and Spain. PBMCs, B-cell-depleted T cells, or T cells provided the cDNA or gDNA that made up the material.

Methods used by the authors: Estimation of nucleated cell counts was performed using reference gene primer amplification. Sequencing used immunoSEQ multiplex PCR; TCRdb keeps in-frame clones, though not all of them. The DNA gave D and trimming, while V, J and clone size come from that table. The sample carries 87,000 or so clones, 80% to 90% recorded once. Unmatched junction bases numbered 9, after V lost 5 bases and J lost 1 base. The length of the CDR3 is 16 residues. Germline V lookup: CDR1 SGHAT, CDR2 FQNNGV. This TCR was sampled from a man older than 75 with acute or convalescent COVID-19. The sample consisted of peripheral blood. This chain joins TRBV11-2 and TRBJ2-7, with TRBD2 identical over 9 bases. Written as DNA, the CDR3 is TGTGCCAGCAGCCCGCGGGCTAGCGGGGTTTCCTACGAGCAGTACTTC. Protein product: CASSPRASGVSYEQYF.